The entry below describes one TCR beta chain. Antigen: not known. CDR3 regions were amplified by Arm-PCR using iRepertoire HTBI primers to build TCR beta libraries. One entry per CDR3 protein results from TCRdb running MiXCR on the multiplex PCR reads. The data contain fewer than 500,000 distinct CDR3 sequences, roughly 15% of them singletons. The data were obtained in a study of regulatory T cells in long-lasting Graves disease. Study-level information: Recently diagnosed Graves' patients had received antithyroid drugs for under 3 months.

Study-level findings and limits: TRBV28, TRBJ1-2 and TRBJ2-5 were segments that persistent disease favored.

Time point: newly diagnosed GD, antithyroid drugs for less than 3 months. The TCR library was prepared using RNA isolated from PBMCs. CDR1 and CDR2 (germline): MNHNS, SASEGT. The CDR3 has 15 amino acids. Between the trimmed V and J ends, which lost 7 bases and 4 bases, there was a span of 16 bases. A further study also used this sample, focusing on T cells in Graves' hyperthyroidism and ophthalmopathy. That source reports: With the HTBI primer set, the TCR CDR3 went through a first round of RT-PCR. Among thyroid clonotypes expanded above 0.001, most also appeared in blood.

This specimen was peripheral blood mononuclear cells (PBMCs), taken at new diagnosis, from a patient treated with antithyroid drugs. This receptor was obtained from a man aged 40-55 years with Graves disease. V and J are TRBV6-1 and TRBJ2-2, with D perhaps TRBD1 (6 bases). CDR3 in amino acids: CASKEMTGGTGELFF. DNA of the CDR3: TGTGCCAGCAAAGAAATGACAGGAGGCACCGGGGAGCTGTTTTTT.